One sample yielded the 5 T cell receptor beta chains listed below, sequenced in a study of T cell repertoires in aging, cancer and after chemotherapy. Rearranged V-D-J TRB sequences were amplified with a mixed TRB-A/B primer pool. TCRdb reprocessed the multiplex PCR reads with MiXCR, giving one entry per CDR3 protein. The data contain 9,000 to 10,000 distinct CDR3 sequences, roughly 25% of them seen just once; the ten biggest clones take up about 2.4%. Peripheral blood genomic DNA, not sorted cells or RNA, was the template. Material for sequencing was blood. The origin of the receptors is a human donor in good health.

This chain links TRBV12-3 or TRBV12-4 with TRBJ1-2, with D unresolved. Trimming pared 4 bases from V and 1 base from J, leaving 13 bases between. The length of the CDR3 is 15 residues. The CDR3 loop is CASSSSNTFNYGYTF. The CDR3 DNA reads TGTGCCAGCAGTTCCTCCAACACCTTTAACTATGGCTACACCTTC.

This sequence joins TRBV6-1 and TRBJ1-4; tentative D call: TRBD1 (5 bases). This CDR3 comprises 15 residues. Trimming pared 5 bases from V and 6 bases from J, leaving 16 bases between. From germline, CDR1 is MNHNS and CDR2 SASEGT. In nucleotides, the CDR3 is TGTGCCAGCAGTTACTTAGGAAGAGGGGATGAAAAACTGTTTTTT. It is translated as CASSYLGRGDEKLFF.

This clonotype is deemed medium-sized. The rearrangement joins TRBV20-1 to TRBJ2-7, with a tentative D call TRBD2 (6 bases). The CDR3 runs to 13 residues. The V end lost 3 bases, the J end lost 3 bases, and 12 bases lay between the germline ends. Germline V gene lookup returns CDR1 DFQATT and CDR2 SNEGSKA (reference sequence). In nucleotides, the CDR3 is TGCAGTGCTAGCCTTGGCGGGAACTACGAGCAGTACTTC. Amino acid sequence: CSASLGGNYEQYF.

This sequence joins TRBV18 and TRBJ2-6; tentatively, D is TRBD1 (6 bases). Germline CDR1 reads KGHSH; CDR2 reads LQKENI. The germline V and J ends were trimmed by 3 bases and 1 base, with 7 bases remaining between them. The CDR3 is made up of 15 amino acids. The CDR3 is CASSPTGSGANVLTF. The CDR3 DNA sequence: TGTGCCAGCTCACCCACAGGGTCTGGGGCCAACGTCCTGACTTTC.

J is TRBJ2-3 and V is TRBV5-4, with 7 bases matching TRBD1. Unmatched junction bases numbered 9, after V lost 5 bases and J lost 0 bases. Germline assignment: CDR1 SGHNT and CDR2 YYREEE (reference sequence). This CDR3 spans 16 amino acids. CDR3 nucleotide sequence: TGTGCCAGCAGTCTGACCCGGGACAGTAGCACAGATACGCAGTATTTT. Translating it yields CASSLTRDSSTDTQYF.